The clone carrying this T cell receptor (beta chain) was counted between two and nine times. Antigen unknown. The data derive from a study of T cell responses to AZD1222 COVID-19 vaccine. Study in general: It was second doses at about 4 or about 12 weeks that were pooled. Findings of the study overall: Among AZD1222 vaccinees, only six or seven were seropositive at baseline. The donor cohort was predominantly white British with a female majority, and clonal diversity may have been underestimated.

Sequencing was performed with immunoSEQ multiplex PCR; in TCRdb, only in-frame clones are kept and a portion is missing. The sample consists of about 150,000 clones, approximately 88% of them appearing once. CDR3 length equals 16 residues. Germline assignment: CDR1 SGDLS and CDR2 YYNGEE. V lost 0 bases and J lost 6; bases outside the gene matches: 9. Specimen: peripheral blood, collected on day 0 of AZD1222 vaccination. This TCR derives from an adult in good health. The J gene is TRBJ1-2, the V gene TRBV9; TRBD1 matches at 9 bases. This chain's CDR3 is CASSVAAQGAPHGYTF. The CDR3 nucleotides read TGTGCCAGCAGCGTAGCAGCACAGGGGGCGCCACATGGCTACACCTTC.